This TCR beta chain was sequenced during a study of response to subunit inactivated influenza vaccine. TCRdb processed the RT-PCR reads anew with MiXCR; each CDR3 protein has one entry. The sample has 490,000 or so distinct CDR3 sequences; approximately 7.6% are singletons. Of note for this clonotype: The antigen remains undetermined.

Study results and limitations: Few new T cells, the authors suggested, are recruited by each seasonal influenza vaccination.

Sequenced material: PBMCs from blood, taken roughly 24 months after vaccination. The receptor was derived from a man between 50 and 70 years old who received an inactivated influenza vaccine.

CDR3 sequence reads: CSVAGLADTDTQYF. For the CDR3, the DNA is TGCAGCGTTGCGGGACTAGCGGATACAGATACGCAGTATTTT. The chain carries TRBV29-1 and TRBJ2-3; 11 bases align to TRBD2. Germline lookup yields CDR1 SQVTM and CDR2 ANQGSEA. This CDR3 is 14 amino acids long. V shed 4 bases, J shed 3 bases, and the junction held 3 bases outside the gene matches.